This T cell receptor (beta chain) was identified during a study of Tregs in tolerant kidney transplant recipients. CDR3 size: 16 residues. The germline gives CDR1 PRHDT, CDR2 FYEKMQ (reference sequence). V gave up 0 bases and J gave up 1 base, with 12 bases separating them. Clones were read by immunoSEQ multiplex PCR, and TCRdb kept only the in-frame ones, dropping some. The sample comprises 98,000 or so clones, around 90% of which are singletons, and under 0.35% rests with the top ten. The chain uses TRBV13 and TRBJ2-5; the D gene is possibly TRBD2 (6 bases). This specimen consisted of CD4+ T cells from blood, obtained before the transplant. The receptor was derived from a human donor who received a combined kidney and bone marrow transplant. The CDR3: CASSLGTARGQETQYF. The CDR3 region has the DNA TGTGCCAGCAGCTTAGGTACAGCGCGGGGCCAAGAGACCCAGTACTTC.